This T cell receptor (beta chain) was retrieved from a study of blood T cells in healthy people across ages. Study as a whole: T cells yielded about one barcoded beta molecule per two cells through template switching. Findings of the study overall: Roughly linear age-related decline in beta diversity appeared, significant by age about 37.

Concerning this clonotype: Its antigen is unknown. One end of the junction does not line up with germline, which may come from a read error.

Each individual donor underwent a draw of approximately 10 milliliters of peripheral blood. A second PCR of roughly 7 to 11 cycles used a sample-barcoded 5' primer and a J-beta primer mix. Every sample gave at least 2.5 million paired-end reads containing CDR3. TCRdb processed the 5' RACE reads anew with MiXCR; each CDR3 protein has one entry. Here the sample spans 450,000 to 700,000 distinct CDR3 sequences, 27% being singletons. The length of the CDR3 is 13 residues. Germline CDR1 MNHEY, CDR2 SVGEGT. The specimen was blood. The chain has TRBV6-2 or TRBV6-3 and TRBJ2-5; unclear D gene. The sequence came from a woman in her 70s in good health. CDR3 DNA sequence: TGTGCTAGCATGGCGAGCTCCCAAGAGACCCAGTACTTC. Amino acid sequence: CASMASSQETQYF.